The 17 T cell receptor beta chains reported below all come from one sample, sequenced in a study of cytomegalovirus exposure and HLA in healthy donors. PCR used 60 Vbeta primers and 13 Jbeta primers. Profiled with immunoSEQ multiplex PCR; TCRdb holds only in-frame clones, not every one. Of over 130,000 clones listed, approximately 72% are singletons. Material: PBMCs. Every receptor here comes from a woman aged 60-70 years in good health and CMV-seronegative.

This rearrangement joins TRBV7-8 to TRBJ1-5, with 7 bases matching TRBD1. The CDR3 runs 15 residues. J gave up 3 bases and V 4 bases, and 6 bases lay outside the gene matches. Germline CDR1 is SGHVS and CDR2 is FQNEAQ. The CDR3 loop reads CASSYDRANNQPQHF. Here the CDR3 DNA reads TGTGCCAGCAGCTACGACAGGGCTAACAATCAGCCCCAGCATTTT.

This clone was seen only a few times. V gene TRBV6-5 combines with J gene TRBJ2-7; TRBD2 is a possible D gene (7 bases). This CDR3 has 15 residues. The germline gives CDR1 MNHEY, CDR2 SVGAGI. Trimming shortened V by 5 bases and J by 0 bases, and 14 bases separated the two germline ends. CDR3 amino acids: CASSRYREGSYEQYF. The DNA for the CDR3 is TGTGCCAGCAGTAGATACAGGGAGGGCTCCTACGAGCAGTACTTC.

This clone appeared a few times. This chain connects TRBV4-3 to TRBJ1-5; TRBD1 aligns across 8 bases. Germline trimming cut 0 bases from V and 0 bases from J; bases unmatched to any gene: 7. Germline V gives CDR1 LGHNA, CDR2 YSLEER. The CDR3 sequence is 18 residues long. The CDR3 coding sequence is TGCGCCAGCAGCCAAGATCCAGGGGGCCATTATAGCAATCAGCCCCAGCATTTT. Amino acids: CASSQDPGGHYSNQPQHF.

A few counts support this clone. The chain combines TRBV29-1 with TRBJ2-1; 13 bases map to TRBD2. V lost 6 bases and J lost 9; bases outside the gene matches: 11. Per the germline V gene, CDR1 is SQVTM and CDR2 is ANQGSEA. The CDR3 runs to 15 residues. The CDR3 reads CSVTGLAGALSEQFF. CDR3 coding DNA: TGCAGCGTCACAGGACTAGCGGGAGCGTTAAGTGAGCAGTTCTTC.

The rearrangement links TRBV9 to TRBJ2-4; a weak D match, TRBD2 (7 bases). Trimming stripped 3 bases from V and 0 bases from J, with 22 bases between. The germline gives CDR1 SGDLS, CDR2 YYNGEE. This CDR3 contains 19 residues. CDR3 coding DNA: TGTGCCAGCAGCGCAGAGGGGGTCAGGGGAGGGCTAGCCAAAAACATTCAGTACTTC. Translated, it gives CASSAEGVRGGLAKNIQYF.

The CDR3 is CASSLAPTGSYEQYF. DNA of the CDR3: TGTGCCAGCAGCTTAGCCCCGACAGGGTCCTACGAGCAGTACTTC. V gene TRBV7-8 combines with J gene TRBJ2-5, with 7 bases matching TRBD1. The better agreement between TRBJ2-7 and the DNA end casts doubt on the J call. CDR1 is SGHVS, CDR2 FQNEAQ, per germline. This CDR3 has 15 residues.

This clone showed up just once. This rearrangement joins TRBV27 to TRBJ1-4; a weak D match, TRBD1 (5 bases). The CDR3 contains 13 residues. Trimming stripped 2 bases from V and 7 bases from J, with 8 bases between. CDR1 is MNHEY, CDR2 SMNVEV, per germline (reference sequence). This CDR3 is CASSLRQFEKLFF. The CDR3, as DNA: TGTGCCAGCAGTTTACGACAGTTTGAAAAACTGTTTTTT.

The chain links TRBV7-9 to TRBJ2-3; no reliable D call. Germline V gene sequence: CDR1 SEHNR, CDR2 FQNEAQ (reference sequence). V was clipped by 0 bases and J by 1 base, with 8 bases between them. The CDR3 contains 15 residues. The CDR3 reads CASSLATAGTDTQYF. CDR3 DNA sequence: TGTGCCAGCAGCTTAGCCACCGCAGGCACAGATACGCAGTATTTT.

The chain uses TRBV7-2 and TRBJ2-3; possibly TRBD1 for D (5 bases). Trimming took off 4 bases at V and 2 bases at J, with 13 bases between the two ends. Germline CDR1 reads SGHTA; CDR2 reads FQGNSA. This CDR3 is 15 amino acids long. The CDR3 sequence: CASSSGLRPTDTQYF. CDR3 in DNA: TGTGCCAGCAGCTCAGGGCTAAGACCCACAGATACGCAGTATTTT.

V and J are TRBV11-2 and TRBJ2-7; 9 nucleotides line up with TRBD2. This CDR3 has 16 amino acids. Germline V gene sequence: CDR1 SGHAT, CDR2 FQNNGV. With V trimmed by 5 bases and J by 0 bases, 8 bases remained unmatched. The CDR3 DNA is TGTGCCAGCAGCCCTGGACTAGCGTATAGCTCCTACGAGCAGTACTTC. It codes for CASSPGLAYSSYEQYF.

V and J are TRBV10-3 and TRBJ2-1, with 7 nucleotides matching TRBD2. This CDR3 is 14 amino acids long. The V gene end was trimmed by 4 bases and the J gene end by 5 bases; junction bases not matched to a gene: 5. CDR1 is ENHRY and CDR2 is SYGVKD in the germline V gene. CDR3 in amino acids: CAISGASGHNEQFF. In DNA form, the CDR3 reads TGTGCCATCAGTGGGGCTAGCGGACACAATGAGCAGTTCTTC.

The DNA of the CDR3 is TGTGCCAGCAGCTTAACGGGGGCAGAGAACAATGAGCAGTTCTTC. This codes for CASSLTGAENNEQFF. The gene calls are TRBV7-3 and TRBJ2-1; possibly TRBD1 for D (6 bases). The CDR3 consists of 15 residues. V lost 0 bases and J 5 bases, leaving 11 bases between the germline ends. Per the germline V gene, CDR1 is SGHTA and CDR2 is FQGTGA.

The genes are TRBV27 and TRBJ2-7; 7 bases fit TRBD1. The V gene end was trimmed by 5 bases and the J gene end by 4 bases; junction bases not matched to a gene: 14. The CDR3 loop spans 16 amino acids. Germline CDR1 MNHEY, CDR2 SMNVEV (reference sequence). CDR3 region: CASSITSDRRFYEQYF. The CDR3 nucleotides read TGTGCCAGCAGTATCACCTCGGACAGGAGGTTTTACGAGCAGTACTTC.

This chain connects TRBV14 to TRBJ1-2, with D perhaps TRBD1 (5 bases). Germline V lookup: CDR1 SGHDN, CDR2 FVKESK. The V and J ends lost 4 bases and 4 bases respectively, with 13 bases between them. CDR3 length equals 14 residues. The CDR3 bases are TGTGCCAGCAGCCCGTTTGCGGGGGGCTATGGCTACACCTTC. Protein: CASSPFAGGYGYTF.

J is TRBJ1-1 and V is TRBV28; 7 nucleotides line up with TRBD1. Germline V gives CDR1 MDHEN, CDR2 SYDVKM. Trimming took 9 bases from V and 4 from J; bases not matched to a gene: 8. This CDR3 spans 13 amino acids. The CDR3, as DNA: TGTGCCAGTTCACCAGGGGGAGGCACTGAAGCTTTCTTT. This codes for CASSPGGGTEAFF.

This chain joins TRBV19 and TRBJ1-1; D is perhaps TRBD1 (5 bases). CDR3 length: 13 amino acids. Germline loops: CDR1 LNHDA, CDR2 SQIVND (reference sequence). V was cut by 1 base and J by 7 bases, with 10 bases left in between. The CDR3 reads CASSIGRGGEAFF. The CDR3 nucleotides are TGTGCCAGTAGTATAGGGCGGGGCGGTGAAGCTTTCTTT.

The chain links TRBV7-6 to TRBJ2-7; weak D call: TRBD1 (6 bases). Trimming stripped 5 bases from V and 3 bases from J, with 17 bases between. CDR1 is SGHVS, CDR2 FNYEAQ, per germline. The CDR3 runs to 15 residues. The CDR3 DNA follows: TGTGCCAGCAGCCCTCGGACAGCTGGTTTCTACGAGCAGTACTTC. It yields the protein CASSPRTAGFYEQYF.